Listed below are T cell receptor beta chains from one sample, sequenced in a study of cytomegalovirus exposure and HLA in healthy donors. Sequenced by immunoSEQ multiplex PCR; TCRdb stores in-frame clones only, minus some. This sample has fewer than 200,000 clones, with 10% to 15% found just once. Material for sequencing was PBMCs. The receptors here all came from a man in his fifties or sixties in good health and CMV-seropositive. Each CDR3 is given with its conserved first and last residue. A D gene is named only where the DNA matches it firmly. The size of a clone is reported for some rows only, either as once, few or many, or as a class for expanded clones.

d_gene	v_gene	j_gene	abundance	CDR3aa	CDR3nt
TRBD1	TRBV2	TRBJ2-2	NA	CASSVGTGSNTGELFF	TGTGCCAGCAGTGTAGGGACAGGGTCGAACACCGGGGAGCTGTTTTTT
NA	TRBV11-2	TRBJ1-1	few	CASSPGGGGTEAFF	TGTGCCAGCAGTCCCGGGGGAGGGGGCACTGAAGCTTTCTTT
NA	TRBV5-1	TRBJ2-4	few	CASSFGEAKNIQYF	TGCGCCAGCAGCTTCGGGGAGGCCAAAAACATTCAGTACTTC
TRBD1	TRBV6-5	TRBJ2-5	few	CASSRWTGGETQYF	TGTGCCAGCAGCAGGTGGACAGGGGGCGAGACCCAGTACTTC
TRBD1	TRBV4-3	TRBJ1-4	few	CASSQGSGGYDEKLFF	TGCGCCAGCAGCCAAGGGTCAGGGGGCTACGATGAAAAACTGTTTTTT
TRBD2	TRBV6-6	TRBJ2-7	few	CASKSGGPPSYEQYF	TGTGCCAGCAAATCGGGGGGGCCACCCTCCTACGAGCAGTACTTC
NA	TRBV9	TRBJ1-1	few	CASSPPEGTLRTFF	TGTGCCAGCAGCCCCCCTGAGGGGACACTTCGAACTTTCTTT
NA	TRBV6-5	TRBJ1-6	few	CASSYETEKNSPLHF	TGTGCCAGCAGTTACGAGACAGAGAAAAATTCACCCCTCCACTTT
TRBD1	TRBV5-6	TRBJ1-3	NA	CASSTRGGRNTIYF	TGTGCCAGCAGCACTAGAGGGGGCAGAAACACCATATATTTT
NA	TRBV12-5	TRBJ1-6	NA	CASALQSGGRVNSPLHF	TGTGCTAGTGCTTTACAATCCGGGGGACGGGTAAATTCACCCCTCCACTTT
TRBD1	TRBV11-3	TRBJ1-4	NA	CASGRGTVNEKLFF	TGTGCCAGCGGCAGAGGGACAGTTAATGAAAAACTGTTTTTT
NA	TRBV7-8	TRBJ1-2	NA	CASSLTGQHYGYTF	TGTGCCAGCAGCCTAACTGGACAGCACTATGGCTACACCTTC
NA	TRBV5-3	TRBJ2-2	NA	CARSRCAGELFF	TGTGCCAGAAGCCGGTGCGCCGGGGAGCTGTTTTTT
TRBD1	TRBV15	TRBJ1-2	few	CATSRDRDSYGYTF	TGTGCCACCAGCAGAGATCGGGACAGCTATGGCTACACCTTC
TRBD2	TRBV6-6	TRBJ2-3	NA	CASSPAGASTDTQYF	TGTGCCAGCAGCCCAGCGGGGGCTAGCACAGATACGCAGTATTTT
NA	TRBV4-1	TRBJ1-1	few	CASSQDKRGSAFAEAFF	TGCGCCAGCAGCCAAGATAAAAGGGGTTCGGCCTTCGCTGAAGCTTTCTTT
NA	TRBV11-3	TRBJ1-2	few	CASSRYGVSGYTF	TGTGCCAGCAGCCGCTACGGGGTGTCTGGCTACACCTTC
TRBD1	TRBV7-2	TRBJ1-6	few	CASSPGQGRSYNSPLHF	TGTGCCAGCAGCCCGGGACAGGGGAGGTCCTATAATTCACCCCTCCACTTT
NA	TRBV11-3	TRBJ1-6	NA	CASSPSGPSPLHF	TGTGCCAGCAGCCCCAGCGGCCCCTCACCCCTCCACTTT
NA	TRBV18	TRBJ2-2	NA	CASSPPQGRNTGELFF	TGTGCCAGCTCACCACCGCAGGGAAGGAACACCGGGGAGCTGTTTTTT
NA	TRBV6-6	TRBJ2-1	few	CASSYSPGLNEQFF	TGTGCCAGCAGTTACTCGCCAGGGCTGAATGAGCAGTTCTTC
NA	TRBV18	TRBJ1-1	few	CASSSGPRGTEAFF	TGTGCCAGCTCATCCGGACCTAGGGGCACTGAAGCTTTCTTT
TRBD1	TRBV19	TRBJ1-6	NA	CASSILMDRINSPLHF	TGTGCCAGTAGTATTCTTATGGACAGGATTAATTCACCCCTCCACTTT
NA	TRBV4-2	TRBJ1-6	NA	CASSPEKITGSVSPLHF	TGTGCCAGCAGCCCGGAAAAGATTACGGGGTCGGTCTCACCCCTCCACTTT
NA	TRBV5-1	TRBJ2-3	few	CASSSGQTFTDTQYF	TGCGCCAGCAGCTCCGGACAGACCTTCACAGATACGCAGTATTTT
NA	TRBV7-2	TRBJ1-4	NA	CASSLDLTRGNEKLFF	TGTGCCAGCAGCTTAGACCTAACGCGGGGTAATGAAAAACTGTTTTTT
TRBD2	TRBV7-6	TRBJ2-3	NA	CASRATSGATGAQYF	TGTGCCAGCAGGGCGACTAGCGGGGCTACGGGAGCGCAGTATTTT
NA	TRBV25-1	TRBJ1-6	NA	CASSAGEHSPLHF	TGTGCCAGCAGTGCTGGGGAGCATTCACCCCTCCACTTT
TRBD1	TRBV5-1	TRBJ1-1	few	CASRVYRGRPTEAFF	TGCGCCAGCAGAGTGTACAGGGGGCGTCCAACTGAAGCTTTCTTT
TRBD2	TRBV5-4	TRBJ2-3	few	CASTSGAGGRDTQYF	TGTGCCAGCACCTCCGGGGCGGGGGGGCGAGATACGCAGTATTTT
TRBD2	TRBV29-1	TRBJ2-1	few	CSVGLAGIYNEQFF	TGCAGCGTTGGACTAGCGGGGATTTACAATGAGCAGTTCTTC
NA	TRBV6-4	TRBJ1-1	few	CASSVSGFTEAFF	TGTGCCAGCAGTGTTTCGGGATTCACTGAAGCTTTCTTT
TRBD1	TRBV7-2	TRBJ2-1	few	CASSWTGSNNEQFF	TGTGCCAGCAGCTGGACAGGGTCCAACAATGAGCAGTTCTTC
NA	TRBV6-5	TRBJ1-2	NA	CASSYSRGAGGYTF	TGTGCCAGCAGTTACTCGCGGGGGGCAGGTGGCTACACCTTC
NA	TRBV2	TRBJ1-2	few	CASSEEGFYGYTF	TGTGCCAGCAGTGAGGAGGGCTTCTATGGCTACACCTTC
TRBD1	TRBV6-4	TRBJ2-2	NA	CASSQDRGFIGELFF	TGTGCCAGCAGTCAAGACAGGGGCTTTATCGGGGAGCTGTTTTTT
TRBD2	TRBV27	TRBJ2-1	few	CASSSPRGLAGMLSSYNEQFF	TGTGCCAGCAGTTCACCACGGGGACTAGCGGGGATGCTAAGCTCCTACAATGAGCAGTTCTTC
NA	TRBV19	TRBJ1-2	few	CASRSSTVLYGYTF	TGTGCCAGTAGATCCTCGACAGTCTTATATGGCTACACCTTC
NA	TRBV30	TRBJ1-5	few	CAWISGGSNQPQHF	TGTGCCTGGATTTCAGGAGGGAGCAATCAGCCCCAGCATTTT
NA	TRBV19	TRBJ1-5	few	CASNRGRESNQPQHF	TGTGCCAGTAATCGGGGGCGGGAGAGCAATCAGCCCCAGCATTTT
NA	TRBV5-5	TRBJ1-5	few	CASSPRQTISNQPQHF	TGTGCCAGCAGCCCTAGACAGACAATAAGCAATCAGCCCCAGCATTTT
TRBD2	TRBV9	TRBJ2-1	NA	CASSQDWTSGNEQFF	TGTGCCAGCAGCCAAGACTGGACTAGCGGAAATGAGCAGTTCTTC
NA	TRBV27	TRBJ1-6	few	CASSLSRQGRGSPLHF	TGTGCCAGCAGTTTATCGAGGCAGGGGAGGGGGTCACCCCTCCACTTT